This is a list of T cell receptor beta chains from one sample in a study of blood T cells in healthy people across ages. TCRdb re-called the 5' RACE reads through MiXCR, storing one row per CDR3 protein. The top ten hold 51% of the sample, which has approximately 350,000 distinct CDR3 sequences, about 55% seen once. Specimen: blood. Every receptor here comes from a man aged 55 to 69 in good health. CDR3s include the opening cysteine and the closing phenylalanine or tryptophan. The order of the fields is V gene, J gene, D gene, clone size, CDR3 DNA, CDR3 protein. D genes are given only for firm matches. Expanded clones get a size class; other rows say once, few or many, or leave the size out.

TRBV4-2,TRBJ2-7,TRBD2,.,TGTGCCAGCAGCCAAGCGACTAGCGGGGGGTACGAGCAGTACTTC,CASSQATSGGYEQYF
TRBV9,TRBJ1-1,.,.,TGTGCCAGCAGCGTAGTGCGGGGGGTGACTGAAGCTTTCTTT,CASSVVRGVTEAFF
TRBV12-5,TRBJ2-2,.,once,TGTGCTAGTGGTTTGGAAAGAGCCCACGGGGAGCTGTTTTTT,CASGLERAHGELFF
TRBV27,TRBJ1-4,.,.,TGTGCCGGCAGTGTTCAAGGAGGGGAAAAACTGTTTTTT,CAGSVQGGEKLFF
TRBV3-1,TRBJ2-3,.,few,TGTGCCAGCAGCCAAGTTACAGATACGCAGTATTTT,CASSQVTDTQYF
TRBV6-6,TRBJ2-7,.,once,TGTGCCAGCAGTTACGGGGGGCCACACGTTCGGAATGAGCAGTACTTC,CASSYGGPHVRNEQYF
TRBV28,TRBJ2-4,TRBD2,many,TGTGCCAGCGTCCCTCAGGCGGGGGGCAAAAACATTCAGTACTTC,CASVPQAGGKNIQYF
TRBV7-2,TRBJ2-3,.,once,TGTGCCAGCAGCTTACTAGCAGGTTTTGCAGATACGCAGTATTTT,CASSLLAGFADTQYF
TRBV29-1,TRBJ2-3,TRBD2,once,TGCAGCGTTGACGGGAGGGGCACAGATACGCAGTATTTT,CSVDGRGTDTQYF
TRBV14,TRBJ2-1,.,.,TGTGCCAGCAGCCACCGGCAGCGGTTCTACAATGAGCAGTTCTTC,CASSHRQRFYNEQFF
TRBV11-2,TRBJ2-5,.,few,TGTGCCAGCAGCTTCGCCTCTCTTTCCCAAGAGACCCAGTACTTC,CASSFASLSQETQYF
TRBV12-5,TRBJ2-7,.,.,TGTGCTAGTGGTTCCAACCGGGACCGGGAATTCTACGAGCAGTACTTC,CASGSNRDREFYEQYF
TRBV7-9,TRBJ2-7,.,.,TGTGCCAGCAGCCCGAAAGCCCGGTTGAGGAACGAGCAGTACTTC,CASSPKARLRNEQYF
TRBV12-3/TRBV12-4,TRBJ2-7,.,.,TGTGCCAGCAGTTTACGGGGGTTCTCCGAGCAGTACTTC,CASSLRGFSEQYF
TRBV6-1,TRBJ2-3,TRBD1,.,TGTGTCAGCAGCAGGGGGAACCCTAGCACAGATACGCAGTATTTT,CVSSRGNPSTDTQYF
TRBV20-1,TRBJ2-1,TRBD2,.,TGCAGTGCTAGGGGACTAGCGGGGTACAATGAGCAGTTCTTC,CSARGLAGYNEQFF
TRBV11-1,TRBJ2-7,.,.,TGTGCCAGCCAGGGGTTTACCTACAATGAGCAGTACTTC,CASQGFTYNEQYF
TRBV28,TRBJ2-3,.,.,TGTGCCAGCAGTTTGGGGGATCTCACAGATACACAGTATTTT,CASSLGDLTDTQYF
TRBV20-1,TRBJ1-2,TRBD1,.,TGCAGTGCAGGGGGGACAGGGGGCGCGGCTGGCTACACCTTC,CSAGGTGGAAGYTF
TRBV24-1,TRBJ2-1,.,once,TGTGCCACCAGTGATCCACTAAATGAGCAGTTCTTC,CATSDPLNEQFF
TRBV7-2,TRBJ1-1,.,many,TGTGCCAGCAGCTACGGACAGATGAACACTGAAGCTTTCTTT,CASSYGQMNTEAFF
TRBV7-9,TRBJ2-5,.,.,TGTGCCAGCGGCCCTCGGGAGACCCAGTACTTC,CASGPRETQYF
TRBV20-1,TRBJ2-3,.,.,TGCAGTGCTAGAGATCCAGCGGGTAGCACAGATACGCAGTATTTT,CSARDPAGSTDTQYF
TRBV9,TRBJ2-3,.,few,TGTGCCAGCAGCGCCCAAGCGGCCAGCACAGATACGCAGTATTTT,CASSAQAASTDTQYF
TRBV27,TRBJ2-3,TRBD1,.,TGTGCCAGCAGCCGTACCCCGGGACAGCCCACAGATACGCAGTATTTT,CASSRTPGQPTDTQYF
TRBV5-1,TRBJ2-3,TRBD2,few,TGCGCCAGCAGCTTGGCCAGGACTAGCGGGGATACGCAGTATTTT,CASSLARTSGDTQYF
TRBV28,TRBJ2-5,TRBD1,few,TGTGCCAGCAGTAATACAGGGGGCTGGTACTTC,CASSNTGGWYF
TRBV7-2,TRBJ1-2,TRBD1,.,TGTGCCAGCAGCCCCACCAGGACAGGCACCTATGGCTACACCTTC,CASSPTRTGTYGYTF
TRBV27,TRBJ2-7,TRBD2,.,TGTGCCAGCAGTCAACGGACTAGCGGGAGGGCCGAGTTCTTC,CASSQRTSGRAEFF
TRBV5-1,TRBJ2-3,.,.,TGCGCCAGCAGCTTGGTGGCCCCCCCACAGGGTCGTACGCAGTATTTT,CASSLVAPPQGRTQYF
TRBV7-2,TRBJ2-2,TRBD2,few,TGTGCCAGCAGCCCAGCCTTTAGGCGGGAGGGAGGAGCGAACACCGGGGAGCTGTTTTTT,CASSPAFRREGGANTGELFF
TRBV20-1,TRBJ2-7,.,.,TGCAGTGCCTCAGAGGGGGGGGCCTACGAGCAGTACTTC,CSASEGGAYEQYF
TRBV2,TRBJ2-3,.,few,TGTGCCAGCGAGCAGCCTCTCAGGCAGGGTAGCACAGATACGCAGTATTTT,CASEQPLRQGSTDTQYF
TRBV7-2,TRBJ2-5,.,.,TGTGCCAGCAGCTTAGTAAAAGGGTCCGAGACCCAGTACTTC,CASSLVKGSETQYF
TRBV6-2/TRBV6-3,TRBJ2-3,.,.,TGTGCCAGCAGTACCTGGCCCATGGCAGATACGCAGTATTTT,CASSTWPMADTQYF
TRBV27,TRBJ2-3,TRBD1,.,TGTGCCAGCAGTTTTTCCCGGACAGGGGGTGGCACAGATACGCAGTATTTT,CASSFSRTGGGTDTQYF
TRBV11-2,TRBJ2-6,.,.,TGTGCCAGCAGCCTGAGGGGACCTGGGGCCAACGTCCTGACTTTC,CASSLRGPGANVLTF
TRBV20-1,TRBJ2-7,TRBD2,.,TGCGGGTCGCGGGGGGAATCCTACGAGCAGTACTTC,CGSRGESYEQYF
TRBV4-2,TRBJ2-1,TRBD2,.,TGTGCCAGCAGCCCCATAGCGGGGGCGGGAAATGAGCAGTTCTTC,CASSPIAGAGNEQFF
TRBV28,TRBJ2-3,.,.,TGTGCCAGCGGCTTAAATACCCTAACTAGCACAGATACGCAGTATTTT,CASGLNTLTSTDTQYF
TRBV4-1,TRBJ2-5,.,few,TGCGCCAGCAGCCAAGATCAGGGACGGGGGAGGCAAGAGACCCAGTACTTC,CASSQDQGRGRQETQYF
TRBV24-1,TRBJ2-3,TRBD2,.,TGTGCCACCAGTTGCGGGGGGGCGAAACCAGATACGCAGTATTTT,CATSCGGAKPDTQYF
TRBV20-1,TRBJ1-1,.,.,TGCAGTTCCCGTAGTTACAGGGTCGACACTGAAGCTTTCTTT,CSSRSYRVDTEAFF
TRBV6-1,TRBJ2-1,TRBD2,.,TGTGCCAGCAGCCCGCCGGGGGGGCGGAACAATGAGCAGTTCTTC,CASSPPGGRNNEQFF
TRBV7-2,TRBJ2-3,.,few,TGTGCCAGCAGCTTATCGTCGACCACAGATACGCAGTATTTT,CASSLSSTTDTQYF
TRBV29-1,TRBJ2-1,TRBD2,.,TGCAGCCTTGGGGAGGGTGAGCAGTTCTTC,CSLGEGEQFF
TRBV4-3,TRBJ2-2,.,.,TGCGCCAGCAGCCAATACGCCGGGGAGCTGTTTTTT,CASSQYAGELFF
TRBV7-9,TRBJ2-1,.,.,TGTGCCAGCAGCTTATTCCTACAGGGTTATGAGCAGTTCTTC,CASSLFLQGYEQFF
TRBV10-3,TRBJ2-3,.,.,TGTGCCATCAGTGAGAGGGGGGCGCGAGATACGCAGTATTTT,CAISERGARDTQYF
TRBV6-5,TRBJ1-2,TRBD1,few,TGTGCCAGCAGTTACTCCCGGACAGGGGGAGGCTACACCTTC,CASSYSRTGGGYTF
TRBV3-1,TRBJ2-3,.,.,TGTGCCAGCAGCCACATCCGGAGTGTCCAGTATTTT,CASSHIRSVQYF
TRBV7-9,TRBJ2-7,.,few,TGTGCCAGCAGCCCTACAGGGACCTACGAGCAGTACTTC,CASSPTGTYEQYF
TRBV29-1,TRBJ2-5,.,.,TGCAGCGTTGTAAATCCGGGGTGGGCTCAAGAGACCCAGTACTTC,CSVVNPGWAQETQYF
TRBV27,TRBJ1-4,.,.,TGTGCCAGCAGTTCGGGGGGCGCCTTCGAAAAACTGTTTTTT,CASSSGGAFEKLFF
TRBV29-1,TRBJ2-5,.,.,TGCAGCGTACCAGCGTTCGGGGGCATGGAGACCCAGTACTTC,CSVPAFGGMETQYF
TRBV5-1,TRBJ1-2,.,once,TGCGCCAGCAGCTTGGATCCGGGGGCTAACTATGGCTACACCTTC,CASSLDPGANYGYTF